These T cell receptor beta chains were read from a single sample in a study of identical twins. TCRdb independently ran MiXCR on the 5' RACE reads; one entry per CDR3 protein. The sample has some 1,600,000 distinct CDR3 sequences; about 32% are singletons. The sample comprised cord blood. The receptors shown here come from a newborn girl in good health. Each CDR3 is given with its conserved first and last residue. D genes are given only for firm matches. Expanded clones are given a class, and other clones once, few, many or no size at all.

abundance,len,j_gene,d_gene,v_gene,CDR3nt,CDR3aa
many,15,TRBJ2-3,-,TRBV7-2,TGTGCCAGCAGCTTTAGTAGCGGAAGCACAGATACGCAGTATTTT,CASSFSSGSTDTQYF
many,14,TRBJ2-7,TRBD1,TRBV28,TGTGCCAGCAGTTTCGGGACAGGGCACTACGAGCAGTACTTC,CASSFGTGHYEQYF
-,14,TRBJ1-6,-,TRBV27,TGTGCCAGCAGTTTCTCACAGGGTTATTCACCCCTCCACTTT,CASSFSQGYSPLHF
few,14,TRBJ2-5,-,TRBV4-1,TGCGCCAGCAGCGCGAGATACCCCAAAGAGACCCAGTACTTC,CASSARYPKETQYF
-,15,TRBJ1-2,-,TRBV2,TGTGCCAGCCTCGCGGTGGTCAGGCCTAACTATGGCTACACCTTC,CASLAVVRPNYGYTF
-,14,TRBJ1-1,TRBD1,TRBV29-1,TGCAGCGTGCATTACAGGGGAGGGCTCACTGAAGCTTTCTTT,CSVHYRGGLTEAFF
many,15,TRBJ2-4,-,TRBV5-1,TGCGCCAGCAGCTTGACCAGAGAGGCCAAAAACATTCAGTACTTC,CASSLTREAKNIQYF
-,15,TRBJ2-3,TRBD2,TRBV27,TGTGCCAGCAGTTTCCGGACTAGCCGAGCAGATACGCAGTCTTTT,CASSFRTSRADTQSF
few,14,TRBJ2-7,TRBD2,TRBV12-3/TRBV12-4,TGTGCCAGCAGAGTAGCGGGGGGCGGGTACGAGCAGTACTTC,CASRVAGGGYEQYF
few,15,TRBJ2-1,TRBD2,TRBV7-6,TGTGCCAGCAGCCAAGCCTTAGCGGGGTCTTACGAGCAGTTCTTC,CASSQALAGSYEQFF
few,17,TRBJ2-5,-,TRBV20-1,TGCAGTGCCAAATCCCGGGACTCCCTCGGGGCCTACAATGAGCAGTACTTC,CSAKSRDSLGAYNEQYF
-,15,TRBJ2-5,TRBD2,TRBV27,TGTGCCAGCAGTTTCTGGCCTAGCGGCAAAGAGACCCAGTACTTC,CASSFWPSGKETQYF
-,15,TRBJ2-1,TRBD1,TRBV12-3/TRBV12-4,TGTGCCAGCAGTGCCGGGACAGGGTGGGGCAATGAGCAGTTCTTC,CASSAGTGWGNEQFF
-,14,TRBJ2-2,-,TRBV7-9,TGTGCCAGCAGCTTGACGTTCTTGGCCGGGGAGCTGTTTTTT,CASSLTFLAGELFF
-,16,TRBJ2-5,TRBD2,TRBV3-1,TGTGCCAGCAGCCAAATAGCGGGGCTCGTTCGAGAGACCCAGTACTTC,CASSQIAGLVRETQYF
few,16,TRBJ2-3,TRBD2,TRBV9,TGTGCCAGCAGCGTAGCGACCGGGGGGGCCACAGATACGCAGTATTTT,CASSVATGGATDTQYF
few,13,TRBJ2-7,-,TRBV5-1,TGCGCCAGCAGCTTGGACGGGGAAGACGAGCAGTACTTC,CASSLDGEDEQYF
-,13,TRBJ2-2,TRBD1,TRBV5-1,TGCGCCAGCAGCTCCAGGGGGCCCGGGGAGCTGTTTTTT,CASSSRGPGELFF
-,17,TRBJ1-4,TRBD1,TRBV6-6,TGTGCCAGCAGCCCATATAACAGGGGCGCAGCTAATGAAAAACTGTTTTTT,CASSPYNRGAANEKLFF
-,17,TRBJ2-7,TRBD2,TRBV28,TGTGCCAGCAGTTTAGGACGGACTAGCGGGATCTCCTACGAGCAGTACTTC,CASSLGRTSGISYEQYF
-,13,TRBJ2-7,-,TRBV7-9,TGTGCCAGCAGCCGATTTCAGGGTTCCGAGCAGTACTTC,CASSRFQGSEQYF
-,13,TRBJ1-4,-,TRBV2,TGTGCCAGCAGTGAGCTGTACGGGGAAAAACTGTTTTTT,CASSELYGEKLFF
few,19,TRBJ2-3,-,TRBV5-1,TGCGCCAGCAGCTTGGGGGGGACAGCCTCTAGCGGAAGCACAGATACGCAGTATTTT,CASSLGGTASSGSTDTQYF
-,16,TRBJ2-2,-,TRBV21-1,TGTGCCAGCAGCGGAGACAAAGGCGCGAACACCGGGGAGCTGTTTTTT,CASSGDKGANTGELFF
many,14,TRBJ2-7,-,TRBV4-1,TGCGCCAGCAGCCAAGTTCTCGGGGCCTACGAGCAGTACTTC,CASSQVLGAYEQYF
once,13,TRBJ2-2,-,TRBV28,TGTGCCAGCAGGCCTCGGTGGGGCGGGGAGCTGTTTTTT,CASRPRWGGELFF
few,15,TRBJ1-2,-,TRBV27,TGTGCCAGCAGTTTAGGGGCAGGGCAGCGCTATGGCTACACCTTC,CASSLGAGQRYGYTF
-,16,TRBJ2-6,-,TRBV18,TGTGCCAGCTCACCACTTTCCAGCTCTGGGGCCAACGTCCTGACTTTC,CASSPLSSSGANVLTF
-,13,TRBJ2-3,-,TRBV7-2,TGTGCCAGCAGCTTGACCAGCTTCGATACGCAGTATTTT,CASSLTSFDTQYF
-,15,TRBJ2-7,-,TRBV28,TGTGCCAGCAGTTTATTTGGTTATAGCTCCTACGAGCAGTACTTC,CASSLFGYSSYEQYF
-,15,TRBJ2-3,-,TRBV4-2,TGTGCCAGCAGCCAAGATTACGACGCCACAGATACGCAGTATTTT,CASSQDYDATDTQYF
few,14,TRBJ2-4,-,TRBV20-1,TGCAGTGCTAGAGATCGGGGCAGGGGGGACATTCAGTACTTC,CSARDRGRGDIQYF
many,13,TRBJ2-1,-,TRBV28,TGTGCCAGCAGTTGGGGGACTCCACCTTCGCAGTTCTTC,CASSWGTPPSQFF
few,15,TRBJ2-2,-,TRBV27,TGTGCCAGCAGTTTAGCCGGGGCATACACCGGGGAGCTGTTTTTT,CASSLAGAYTGELFF
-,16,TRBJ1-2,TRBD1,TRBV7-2,TGTGCCAGCAGCTTGACCGGGACAGGGCAAAACTATGGCTACACCTTC,CASSLTGTGQNYGYTF
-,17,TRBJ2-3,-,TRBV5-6,TGTGCCAGCAGCTCTTGGACAGTTAGGGCCGCCGGGGGTACGCAGTATTTT,CASSSWTVRAAGGTQYF
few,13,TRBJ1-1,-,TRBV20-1,TGCAGTGCTAGAGGTGAGCCAGACACTGAAGCTTTCTTT,CSARGEPDTEAFF
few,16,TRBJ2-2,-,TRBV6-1,TGTGCCAGCAGTGATCTTCCGCGGGGGAACACCGGGGAGCTGTTTTTT,CASSDLPRGNTGELFF
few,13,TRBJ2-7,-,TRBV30,TGTGCCTGGAGTGTGGGGCGCTCCTACGAGCAGTACTTC,CAWSVGRSYEQYF
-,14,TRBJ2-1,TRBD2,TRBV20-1,TGCAGTGCTAGGATTAGCGGGAGAAATAATGAGCAGTTCTTC,CSARISGRNNEQFF
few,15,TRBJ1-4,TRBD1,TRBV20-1,TGCAGTGCTAGGGACAGGGGGCGAACTAATGAAAAACTGTTTTTT,CSARDRGRTNEKLFF
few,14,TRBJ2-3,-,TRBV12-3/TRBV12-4,TGTGCCAGCAGTTTAATGGCTATCACAGATACGCAGTATTTT,CASSLMAITDTQYF
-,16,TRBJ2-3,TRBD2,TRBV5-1,TGCGCCAGCAGCTTGTATGAGGGAGGGAGCGAAGATACGCAGTATTTT,CASSLYEGGSEDTQYF
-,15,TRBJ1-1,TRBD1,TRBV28,TGTGCCAGCAGACCTACAGGGGGCGTGGGCACTGAAGCTTTCTTT,CASRPTGGVGTEAFF